The T cell receptor (beta chain) under discussion was sequenced for a study of technical replicates of blood from a few donors. CDR3 length: 16 residues. The germline V gene has CDR1 MGHRA and CDR2 YSYEKL. V was cut by 1 base and J by 2 bases, with 14 bases left in between. The assay was immunoSEQ multiplex PCR, and TCRdb's table has in-frame clones only and misses some. The repertoire holds over 45,000 clones, with 92% as singletons. The source of this sequence is a human donor in good health. Some clones in this sample may be carry-over from other donors' samples. The sequencing sample was made of PBMCs. The rearrangement uses TRBV4-1 and TRBJ1-2; D is undetermined. The CDR3, as DNA: TGCGCCAGCAGCCAAGTCCTGGTGGGAGGCAACTATGGCTACACCTTC. Protein sequence: CASSQVLVGGNYGYTF.